Below are 4 T cell receptor beta chains sequenced from a single sample in a study of blood T cell repertoires in COVID-19. TCRdb keeps only in-frame clones here, not all; method: immunoSEQ multiplex PCR. The data hold about 97,000 clones, with just under 85% observed a single time. The sequenced sample was peripheral blood. The source of these receptors is a man aged 65 to 79 with acute or convalescent COVID-19.

CDR3 coding DNA: TGTGCCAGTACCAATGGTGGGGGCTACACCGGGGAGCTGTTTTTT. Translating it yields CASTNGGGYTGELFF. The chain has TRBV19 and TRBJ2-2, with a possible D match to TRBD1 (6 bases). The length of the CDR3 is 15 residues. Per germline, CDR1 LNHDA and CDR2 SQIVND (reference sequence). The V end was cut by 7 bases, the J end by 3 bases, with 15 bases between.

The chain couples TRBV6-2 or TRBV6-3 to TRBJ2-7; D perhaps matches TRBD1 (6 bases). V lost 0 bases, J lost 2 bases, and 11 bases lay in between. This CDR3 comprises 15 residues. CDR1 and CDR2 (germline): MNHEY, SVGEGT. The CDR3 sequence is CASSYSNRVTYEQYF. As DNA, the CDR3 is TGTGCCAGCAGTTACTCGAACAGGGTTACCTACGAGCAGTACTTC.

The V gene is TRBV14, the J gene TRBJ1-1; a weak D match, TRBD1 (6 bases). The germline CDR1 and CDR2 sequences are SGHDN and FVKESK. The CDR3 covers 14 residues. V lost 5 bases and J lost 3, with 13 bases in between. This CDR3 is CASSWDTRHTEAFF. DNA of the CDR3: TGTGCCAGCAGCTGGGACACTAGGCACACTGAAGCTTTCTTT.

CDR3 amino acids: CASRGGRASNEQFF. The CDR3 DNA reads TGTGCCAGCCGGGGAGGCAGGGCGTCCAATGAGCAGTTCTTC. The chain recombines TRBV16 with TRBJ2-1; TRBD2 is a possible D gene (6 bases). V lost 8 bases to trimming and J lost 6 bases, with 17 bases between them. Germline V CDR1 and CDR2: KGHSY, FQNENV. CDR3 size: 14 residues. Full variable domain (missing parts from reference TRBV16 and TRBJ2-1): GEEVAQTPKHLVRGEGQKAKLYCAPIKGHSYVFWYQQVLKNEFKFLISFQNENVFDETGMPKERFSAKCLPNSPCSLEIQATKLEDSAVYFCASRGGRASNEQFFGPGTRLTVL.